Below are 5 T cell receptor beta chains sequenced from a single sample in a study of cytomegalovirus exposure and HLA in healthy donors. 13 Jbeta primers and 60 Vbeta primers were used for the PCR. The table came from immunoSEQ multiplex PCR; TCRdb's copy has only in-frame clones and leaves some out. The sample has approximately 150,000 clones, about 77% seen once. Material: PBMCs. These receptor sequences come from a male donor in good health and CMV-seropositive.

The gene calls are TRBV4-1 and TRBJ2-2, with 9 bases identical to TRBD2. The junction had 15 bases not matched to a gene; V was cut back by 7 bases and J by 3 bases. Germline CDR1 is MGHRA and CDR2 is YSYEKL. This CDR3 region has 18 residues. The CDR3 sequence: CASTLGGGAGGDTGELFF. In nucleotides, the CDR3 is TGCGCCAGCACTTTAGGCGGGGGGGCGGGGGGTGACACCGGGGAGCTGTTTTTT.

The CDR3 DNA sequence: TGTGCCAGCAGCGTAGCTCGTAGCCCAGGACTAAACTATGGCTACACCTTC. It yields the protein CASSVARSPGLNYGYTF. The rearrangement links TRBV9 to TRBJ1-2; no definite D call. The CDR3 is 17 amino acids. V gave up 0 bases and J gave up 2 bases, with 17 bases separating them. Per germline, CDR1 SGDLS and CDR2 YYNGEE.

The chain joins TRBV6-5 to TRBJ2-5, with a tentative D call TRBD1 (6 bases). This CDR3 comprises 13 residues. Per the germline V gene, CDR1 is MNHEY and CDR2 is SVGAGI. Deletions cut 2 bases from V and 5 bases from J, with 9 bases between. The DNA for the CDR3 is TGTGCCAGCAGTTACGGGGGCATGGAGACCCAGTACTTC. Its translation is CASSYGGMETQYF.

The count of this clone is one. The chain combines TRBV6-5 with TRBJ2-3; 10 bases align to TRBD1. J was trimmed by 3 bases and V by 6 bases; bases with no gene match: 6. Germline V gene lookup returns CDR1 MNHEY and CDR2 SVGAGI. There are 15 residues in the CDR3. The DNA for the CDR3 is TGTGCCAGCAGCGAGGGACAGGGGCTTACAGATACGCAGTATTTT. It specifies CASSEGQGLTDTQYF.

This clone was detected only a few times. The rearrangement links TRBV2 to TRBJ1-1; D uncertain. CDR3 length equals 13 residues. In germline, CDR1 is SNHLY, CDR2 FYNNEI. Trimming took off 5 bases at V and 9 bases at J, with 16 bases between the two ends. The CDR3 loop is CASSSASPCQAFF. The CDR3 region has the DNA TGTGCCAGCAGTAGTGCCAGTCCCTGTCAAGCTTTCTTT.